Each of the 16 T cell receptor beta chains below was sequenced from the same sample in a study of cytomegalovirus exposure and HLA in healthy donors. Sequenced by immunoSEQ multiplex PCR; TCRdb stores in-frame clones only, minus some. The data contain 190,000 or so clones, more than 65% of them singletons. The specimen sequenced was PBMCs. The receptors were gathered from a woman aged 25 to 39 in good health and CMV-seropositive.

This chain uses TRBV11-1 with TRBJ2-5; D is possibly TRBD1 (5 bases). Germline V gives CDR1 SGHAT, CDR2 FQDESV (reference sequence). The CDR3 totals 14 residues. V lost 1 base, J lost 5 bases, and 11 bases lay in between. The CDR3 protein is CASSLVQARETQYF. The CDR3 nucleotides are TGTGCCAGCAGCTTAGTACAGGCCCGGGAGACCCAGTACTTC.

The chain has TRBV19 and TRBJ1-2, with D tentatively TRBD1 (5 bases). The CDR3 length is 13 residues. Trimming took 6 bases from V and 4 from J, leaving 12 bases between them. Germline loops: CDR1 LNHDA, CDR2 SQIVND (reference sequence). The CDR3, as DNA: TGTGCCAGTAGCGCAGACAGAATCTATGGCTACACCTTC. This encodes CASSADRIYGYTF.

For the CDR3, the DNA is TGTGCCAGCAGGGAGAACAGGCAGCCCCCTTACTACGAGCAGTACTTC. This codes for CASRENRQPPYYEQYF. The rearrangement joins TRBV27 to TRBJ2-7, with a possible D match to TRBD1 (5 bases). Germline-derived CDR1 and CDR2 are MNHEY and SMNVEV (reference sequence). The CDR3 sequence is 16 residues long. Trimming pared 6 bases from V and 3 bases from J, leaving 21 bases between.

The genes are TRBV18 and TRBJ1-4; 9 bases fit TRBD1. The CDR3 spans 16 residues. The trim removed 3 bases at V and 7 bases at J, leaving 9 bases unmatched. Germline V gene lookup returns CDR1 KGHSH and CDR2 LQKENI. The CDR3 DNA sequence: TGTGCCAGCTCACCGCCGGGACAGGGTTATGGTGAAAAACTGTTTTTT. It encodes CASSPPGQGYGEKLFF.

The rearrangement links TRBV28 to TRBJ2-7; 7 bases are a match to TRBD2. Trimming at V came to 5 bases and at J to 2 bases, leaving 9 bases not matched to a gene. The V gene's germline CDR1 is MDHEN and CDR2 SYDVKM. The CDR3 runs 15 residues. CDR3 loop: CASSGRAGNPYEQYF. CDR3 bases: TGTGCCAGCAGTGGGAGGGCGGGGAACCCCTACGAGCAGTACTTC.

The chain is built from TRBV2 and TRBJ2-1; tentative D call: TRBD2 (5 bases). Trimming took 8 bases from V and 0 from J, leaving 20 bases between them. This CDR3 region has 17 residues. Germline V lookup: CDR1 SNHLY, CDR2 FYNNEI. CDR3 amino acids: CASLSNTGKSSYNEQFF. The CDR3 DNA is TGTGCCAGCTTGAGCAATACGGGGAAAAGCTCCTACAATGAGCAGTTCTTC.

The J gene is TRBJ2-7, the V gene TRBV28; 7 nucleotides align to TRBD2. Germline CDR1 is MDHEN and CDR2 is SYDVKM. V was clipped by 11 bases and J by 0 bases; unmatched bases: 10. There are 14 residues in the CDR3. The CDR3 DNA is TGTGCCGCTCGGGGGAGGGGAACCTCCTACGAGCAGTACTTC. Protein: CAARGRGTSYEQYF.

This clone came up once. The same CDR3 arises from other DNA sequences in this sample as well. The gene calls are TRBV7-8 and TRBJ1-1; 12 bases line up with TRBD1. Germline assignment: CDR1 SGHVS and CDR2 FQNEAQ. V lost 0 bases, J lost 4 bases, and 0 bases stayed unmatched. The CDR3 totals 15 residues. The CDR3 region has the DNA TGTGCCAGCAGCTTAGCGGGACAGGGGGCCACTGAAGCTTTCTTT. Encoded protein: CASSLAGQGATEAFF.

The V call is TRBV6-1, the J call TRBJ1-2, with TRBD1 matching 12 bases. J gave up 4 bases and V 4 bases, and 10 bases lay outside the gene matches. CDR1 is MNHNS, CDR2 SASEGT, per germline. The length of the CDR3 is 17 residues. This CDR3 is CASSGVQGTGGGYGYTF. The CDR3 bases are TGTGCCAGCAGTGGCGTCCAAGGGACAGGGGGCGGCTATGGCTACACCTTC.

This clone was detected only once. This chain uses TRBV5-1 with TRBJ2-7, with a tentative D call TRBD2 (6 bases). V lost 0 bases and J lost 3, with 16 bases in between. The length of the CDR3 is 16 residues. The V gene's germline CDR1 is SGHRS and CDR2 YFSETQ. The CDR3 DNA is TGCGCCAGCAGCTTGGATGGTGGAGCGGGTGACTACGAGCAGTACTTC. Translated: CASSLDGGAGDYEQYF.

The rearrangement links TRBV5-5 to TRBJ1-5; D call uncertain. V lost 4 bases and J 5 bases, leaving 7 bases between the germline ends. There are 12 residues in the CDR3. CDR1 and CDR2 (germline): SGHKS, YYEKEE (reference sequence). CDR3 loop: CASSPADQPQHF. The CDR3 DNA reads as TGTGCCAGCAGCCCCGCGGATCAGCCCCAGCATTTT.

The chain joins TRBV6-6 to TRBJ1-4, with TRBD1 matching over 10 bases. This CDR3 comprises 15 residues. After removal of 2 bases from V and 7 bases from J, the junction contained 4 bases not matched to a gene. The germline V gene encodes CDR1 MNHNY and CDR2 SVGAGI (reference sequence). The CDR3 sequence is CASSYTGTGVEKLFF. DNA for the CDR3: TGTGCCAGCAGTTACACCGGGACAGGGGTTGAAAAACTGTTTTTT.

The CDR3 here is CASETLRDTNYGYTF. The CDR3 nucleotides are TGTGCCAGCGAGACCCTCCGGGACACCAACTATGGCTACACCTTC. This chain links TRBV5-6 with TRBJ1-2; a weak D match, TRBD1 (6 bases). CDR1 SGHDT and CDR2 YYEEEE come from the germline V gene. The CDR3 totals 15 residues. V lost 7 bases, J lost 2 bases, and 18 bases lay in between.

The CDR3 region has the DNA TGCGCCAGCAGCTCCCGACTAGCATCCGCCGAGCAGTACTTC. Its translation is CASSSRLASAEQYF. The chain has TRBV5-1 and TRBJ2-7; 7 bases line up with TRBD2. Trimming at V came to 3 bases and at J to 6 bases, leaving 9 bases not matched to a gene. Germline assignment: CDR1 SGHRS and CDR2 YFSETQ. CDR3 length equals 14 residues.

The gene calls are TRBV18 and TRBJ2-3, with 8 bases matching TRBD2. The CDR3 totals 13 residues. The germline V gene has CDR1 KGHSH and CDR2 LQKENI. J was trimmed by 7 bases and V by 5 bases; bases with no gene match: 5. CDR3 in amino acids: CASSESGSYTQYF. The DNA for the CDR3 is TGTGCCAGCTCAGAAAGCGGGAGCTATACGCAGTATTTT.

The chain carries TRBV7-8 and TRBJ1-1, with D unclear. Deletions cut 2 bases from V and 9 bases from J, with 16 bases between. CDR1 is SGHVS and CDR2 is FQNEAQ in the germline V gene. CDR3 length: 14 amino acids. The CDR3 reads CASSLLGGEGKAFF. The CDR3 nucleotides are TGTGCCAGCAGCTTACTTGGCGGGGAAGGGAAAGCTTTCTTT.